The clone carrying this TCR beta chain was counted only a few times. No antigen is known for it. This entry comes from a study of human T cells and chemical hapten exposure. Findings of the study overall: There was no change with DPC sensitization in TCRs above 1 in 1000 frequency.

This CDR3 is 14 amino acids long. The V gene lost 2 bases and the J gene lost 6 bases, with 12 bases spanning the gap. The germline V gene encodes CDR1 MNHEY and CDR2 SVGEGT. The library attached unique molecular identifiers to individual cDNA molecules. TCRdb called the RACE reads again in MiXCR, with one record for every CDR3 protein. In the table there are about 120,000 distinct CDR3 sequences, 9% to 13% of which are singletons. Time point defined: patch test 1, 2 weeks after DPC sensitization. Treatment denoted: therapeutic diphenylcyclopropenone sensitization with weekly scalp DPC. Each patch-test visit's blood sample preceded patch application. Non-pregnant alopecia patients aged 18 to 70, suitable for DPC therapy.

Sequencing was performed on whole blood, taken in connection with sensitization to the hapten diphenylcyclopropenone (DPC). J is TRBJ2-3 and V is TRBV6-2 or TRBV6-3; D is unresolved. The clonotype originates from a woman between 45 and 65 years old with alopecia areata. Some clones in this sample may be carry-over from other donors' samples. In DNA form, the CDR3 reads TGTGCCAGCAGTTACCGTCTAGTCTCTGATACGCAGTATTTT. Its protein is CASSYRLVSDTQYF.